Each of the 22 T cell receptor beta chains below was sequenced from the same sample in a study of T cells after posttransplantation cyclophosphamide. Repertoires were generated with immunoSEQ multiplex PCR, while TCRdb's copy carries only in-frame clones and drops some. The data contain about 18,000 clones, 70% to 90% of them singletons. Sequenced sample: memory CD4+ T cells sorted from blood. These receptor sequences come from a man in his thirties or forties in good health and a related stem cell transplant donor.

V is TRBV5-6 and J is TRBJ2-2, with TRBD1 as a possible D gene (5 bases). The V gene lost 1 base and the J gene lost 5 bases, with 6 bases spanning the gap. This CDR3 region has 13 residues. From germline, CDR1 is SGHDT and CDR2 YYEEEE. CDR3 nucleotides: TGTGCCAGCAGCTTGCAGGGTACCGGGGAGCTGTTTTTT. It yields the protein CASSLQGTGELFF.

This clone was observed a few times. The chain links TRBV6-1 to TRBJ1-2; D is ambiguous. The germline V gene has CDR1 MNHNS and CDR2 SASEGT. The germline V and J ends were trimmed by 2 bases and 8 bases, with 6 bases remaining between them. The CDR3 spans 11 residues. The CDR3 nucleotides read TGTGCCAGCAGTGAAATAGAGGGCTACACCTTC. It codes for CASSEIEGYTF.

V gene TRBV6-5 combines with J gene TRBJ1-6, with TRBD1 as a possible D gene (6 bases). Between the trimmed V and J ends, which lost 7 bases and 5 bases, there was a span of 12 bases. Germline loops: CDR1 MNHEY, CDR2 SVGAGI. There are 14 residues in the CDR3. CDR3 nucleotides: TGTGCCAGCAAACCGGGACACAATAATTCACCCCTCCACTTT. This gives the protein CASKPGHNNSPLHF.

This clone was seen once. Written as DNA, the CDR3 is TGTGCCAGCAGCTTGGTGGGGGACAGGGGCACAGATACGCAGTATTTT. Residues: CASSLVGDRGTDTQYF. This chain links TRBV5-6 with TRBJ2-3, with 9 bases matching TRBD1. This CDR3 has 16 amino acids. Germline CDR1 reads SGHDT; CDR2 reads YYEEEE. V lost 0 bases and J lost 1; bases outside the gene matches: 3.

For this clone: Given the absence of the conserved phenylalanine or tryptophan at the CDR3 end, a read error is likely. CDR3 sequence reads: CASSWPNNSPLHL. In DNA form, the CDR3 reads TGTGCCAGCAGCTGGCCAAATAATTCACCCCTCCACCTT. The gene calls are TRBV5-6 and TRBJ1-6; D not resolved. This CDR3 region has 13 residues. CDR1 is SGHDT, CDR2 YYEEEE, per germline. V lost 3 bases and J 5 bases, leaving 6 bases between the germline ends.

The chain couples TRBV4-3 to TRBJ1-1; possibly TRBD1 for D (6 bases). The germline V gene has CDR1 LGHNA and CDR2 YSLEER. V lost 7 bases and J lost 3, with 12 bases in between. CDR3 size: 13 residues. In nucleotides, the CDR3 is TGCGCCAGCAAATTAGGGGGGGACACTGAAGCTTTCTTT. It is translated as CASKLGGDTEAFF.

The chain joins TRBV5-4 to TRBJ1-3, with 8 bases lining up with TRBD1. This CDR3 region has 16 residues. In germline, CDR1 is SGHNT, CDR2 YYREEE (reference sequence). After removal of 0 bases from V and 0 bases from J, the junction contained 2 bases not matched to a gene. CDR3 in DNA: TGTGCCAGCAGCTTGGGGACAGGGCCCTCTGGAAACACCATATATTTT. Translation gives CASSLGTGPSGNTIYF.

The chain carries TRBV5-1 and TRBJ2-1; 11 nucleotides line up with TRBD2. CDR3 length: 15 residues. Germline-derived CDR1 and CDR2 are SGHRS and YFSETQ. Trimming at V came to 4 bases and at J to 8 bases, leaving 8 bases not matched to a gene. The CDR3 DNA sequence: TGCGCCAGCAGCATTAGCGGGGGGGCGTCGGATGAGCAGTTCTTC. The encoded protein is CASSISGGASDEQFF. Together with reference TRBV5-1 and TRBJ2-1, the CDR3 gives the full variable domain: KAGVTQTPRYLIKTRGQQVTLSCSPISGHRSVSWYQQTPGQGLQFLFEYFSETQRNKGNFPGRFSGRQFSNSRSEMNVSTLELGDSALYLCASSISGGASDEQFFGPGTRLTVL.

The chain recombines TRBV15 with TRBJ2-1; 15 nucleotides align to TRBD2. CDR1 is LNHNV, CDR2 YYDKDF, per germline (reference sequence). Germline trimming cut 5 bases from V and 7 bases from J; bases unmatched to any gene: 6. The CDR3 runs 16 residues. The DNA for the CDR3 is TGTGCCACCAGCCAAGGGACTAGCGGGGGGACGAATGAGCAGTTCTTC. Encoded protein: CATSQGTSGGTNEQFF. Using reference TRBV15 and TRBJ2-1 for the parts outside the CDR3, the full variable domain is DAMVIQNPRYQVTQFGKPVTLSCSQTLNHNVMYWYQQKSSQAPKLLFHYYDKDFNNEADTPDNFQSRRPNTSFCFLDIRSPGLGDTAMYLCATSQGTSGGTNEQFFGPGTRLTVL.

V and J are TRBV6-6 and TRBJ2-7; perhaps TRBD2 as D (6 bases). The CDR3 contains 11 residues. Germline CDR1 reads MNHNY; CDR2 reads SVGAGI (reference sequence). The V and J ends lost 8 bases and 6 bases respectively, with 11 bases between them. CDR3 in amino acids: CASGGRFEQYF. DNA for the CDR3: TGTGCCAGCGGTGGGAGGTTCGAGCAGTACTTC.

The chain recombines TRBV5-5 with TRBJ2-4, with D unresolved. This CDR3 has 14 residues. Germline-derived CDR1 and CDR2 are SGHKS and YYEKEE (reference sequence). V shed 4 bases and J shed 1 base, with 9 bases lying between them. CDR3: CASSQAMAKNIQYF. Written as DNA, the CDR3 is TGTGCCAGCAGCCAAGCGATGGCCAAAAACATTCAGTACTTC.

The J gene is TRBJ1-5, the V gene TRBV7-2; D gene unclear. The length of the CDR3 is 15 residues. Per germline, CDR1 SGHTA and CDR2 FQGNSA. Between the trimmed V and J ends, which lost 2 bases and 3 bases, there was a span of 11 bases. The CDR3 bases are TGTGCCAGCAGCTTAAATCCGAGCCTCAATCAGCCCCAGCATTTT. Its translation: CASSLNPSLNQPQHF.

This chain uses TRBV6-5 with TRBJ1-2; D not certain. The CDR3 covers 14 residues. CDR1 MNHEY and CDR2 SVGAGI come from the germline V gene. With 2 bases removed from V and 4 bases from J, the gap between germline ends came to 11 bases. The chain's CDR3 is CASSYGPPAYGYTF. The CDR3 DNA is TGTGCCAGCAGTTACGGCCCTCCCGCCTATGGCTACACCTTC.

The chain recombines TRBV7-9 with TRBJ2-6; no clear D gene. CDR3 size: 16 residues. Germline CDR1 and CDR2: SEHNR and FQNEAQ (reference sequence). V was clipped by 6 bases and J by 2 bases, with 14 bases between them. The CDR3 sequence is CASSLNLGAGANVLTF. The CDR3 bases are TGTGCCAGCAGTCTAAACCTCGGAGCTGGGGCCAACGTCCTGACTTTC.

The rearrangement links TRBV7-9 to TRBJ1-5, with no clear D. Germline V lookup: CDR1 SEHNR, CDR2 FQNEAQ (reference sequence). This CDR3 is 13 amino acids long. Trimming cost V 5 bases and J 1 base, with 6 bases left between them. CDR3 protein: CASSPGSNQPQHF. In DNA, the CDR3 is TGTGCCAGCAGCCCCGGGAGCAATCAGCCCCAGCATTTT.

This chain uses TRBV19 with TRBJ2-2, with TRBD1 matching over 10 bases. The germline V gene has CDR1 LNHDA and CDR2 SQIVND (reference sequence). The CDR3 is made up of 17 amino acids. J gave up 4 bases and V 4 bases, and 9 bases lay outside the gene matches. The CDR3, as DNA: TGTGCCAGTAGTACGGGGTCTGGGACAGGGGCCACCGGGGAGCTGTTTTTT. Amino acids: CASSTGSGTGATGELFF.

The chain links TRBV7-3 to TRBJ1-4, with a weak D call TRBD1 (5 bases). The CDR3 sequence is 15 residues long. Germline V CDR1 and CDR2: SGHTA, FQGTGA. Trimming stripped 2 bases from V and 3 bases from J, with 10 bases between. DNA for the CDR3: TGTGCCAGCAGCTTACCGGGACTGTCTAATGAAAAACTGTTTTTT. Its translation is CASSLPGLSNEKLFF.

By sample share, this clone is medium-sized. The junction and the germline gene differ at one end; a read error may be behind it. The rearrangement uses TRBV2 and TRBJ1-6; D remains unclear. This CDR3 spans 14 amino acids. Germline CDR1 reads SNHLY; CDR2 reads FYNNEI. The CDR3 spells CASSEAVRRSPLHF. The CDR3, as DNA: TGTGCCAGCAGCGAAGCGGTGCGCCGTTCACCCCTCCACTTT.

The chain carries TRBV5-1 and TRBJ2-2; D gene uncertain. CDR1 is SGHRS, CDR2 YFSETQ, per germline. CDR3 length equals 14 residues. The V end was cut by 4 bases, the J end by 3 bases, with 10 bases between. The CDR3 nucleotides are TGCGCCAGCAGCCTGAGGATAGACACCGGGGAGCTGTTTTTT. This translates into CASSLRIDTGELFF.

The chain uses TRBV7-9 and TRBJ2-5; TRBD1 agrees at 8 bases. The CDR3 runs to 15 residues. V was clipped by 7 bases and J by 5 bases; unmatched bases: 12. Germline CDR1 reads SEHNR; CDR2 reads FQNEAQ (reference sequence). The CDR3 region is CASNSQGEFGETQYF. CDR3 bases: TGTGCCAGCAACTCACAGGGGGAGTTTGGGGAGACCCAGTACTTC.

This clone was observed a single time. The rearrangement uses TRBV7-2 and TRBJ1-2; 8 positions agree with TRBD1. The germline gives CDR1 SGHTA, CDR2 FQGNSA. V dropped 5 bases and J dropped 8; count of bases not matched to a gene: 7. This CDR3 spans 13 amino acids. The DNA for the CDR3 is TGTGCCAGCAGCCGGACAGGGTTAGAGGGCTACACCTTC. Translation: CASSRTGLEGYTF.

This clone was picked up one time. The chain employs TRBV29-1 and TRBJ2-7; D not resolved. This CDR3 comprises 11 residues. The V and J ends lost 0 bases and 10 bases respectively, with 10 bases between them. Germline V gives CDR1 SQVTM, CDR2 ANQGSEA. The CDR3 region is CSVEDGPNQYF. The CDR3 DNA sequence: TGCAGCGTTGAAGACGGTCCCAACCAGTACTTC.